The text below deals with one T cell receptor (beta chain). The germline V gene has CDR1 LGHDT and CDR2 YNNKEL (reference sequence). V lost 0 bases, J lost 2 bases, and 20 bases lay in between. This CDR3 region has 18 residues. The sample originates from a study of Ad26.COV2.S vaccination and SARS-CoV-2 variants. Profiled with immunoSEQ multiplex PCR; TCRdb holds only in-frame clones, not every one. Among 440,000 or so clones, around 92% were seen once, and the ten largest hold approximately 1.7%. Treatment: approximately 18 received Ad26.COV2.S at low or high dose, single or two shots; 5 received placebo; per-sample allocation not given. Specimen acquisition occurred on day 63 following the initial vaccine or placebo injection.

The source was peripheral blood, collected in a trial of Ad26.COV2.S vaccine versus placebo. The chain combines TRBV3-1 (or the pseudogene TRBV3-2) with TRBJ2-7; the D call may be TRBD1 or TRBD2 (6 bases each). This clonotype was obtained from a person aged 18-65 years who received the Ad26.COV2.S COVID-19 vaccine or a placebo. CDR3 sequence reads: CASSQDDRRGVKTYEQYF. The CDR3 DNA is TGTGCCAGCAGCCAAGACGACCGAAGGGGGGTGAAAACCTACGAGCAGTACTTC.